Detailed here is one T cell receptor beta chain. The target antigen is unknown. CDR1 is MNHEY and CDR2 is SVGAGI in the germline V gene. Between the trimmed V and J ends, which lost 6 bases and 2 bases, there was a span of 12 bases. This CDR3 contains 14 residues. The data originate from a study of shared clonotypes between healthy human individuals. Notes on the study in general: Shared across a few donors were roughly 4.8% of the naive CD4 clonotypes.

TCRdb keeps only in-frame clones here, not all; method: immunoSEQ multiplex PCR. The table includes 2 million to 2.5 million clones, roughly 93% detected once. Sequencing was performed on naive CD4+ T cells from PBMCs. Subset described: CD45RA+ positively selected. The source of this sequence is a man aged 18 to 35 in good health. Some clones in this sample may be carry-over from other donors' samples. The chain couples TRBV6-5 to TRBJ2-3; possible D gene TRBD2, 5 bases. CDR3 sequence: CASRAGESTDTQYF. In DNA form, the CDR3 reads TGTGCCAGCAGGGCCGGGGAGTCCACAGATACGCAGTATTTT.